A single sample is the source of the 28 T cell receptor beta chains below, sequenced in a study of CD8+ T cells in alopecia areata. RNA was isolated and reverse transcribed to cDNA, the sequencing template. Data came from immunoSEQ multiplex PCR; TCRdb stores just in-frame clones and leaves some out. The table has hundreds of thousands of clones, roughly three fifths seen once. Treatment denoted: oral pan-JAK inhibitor, 5-10 mg twice daily. The sequenced sample was CD4+ T cells sorted from blood, obtained between weeks 44 and 45, from a patient treated with tofacitinib. The source of these receptors is a human donor with alopecia areata.

The V and J genes are TRBV29-1 and TRBJ2-1; D possibly corresponds to TRBD1 (5 bases). Trimming shortened V by 5 bases and J by 0 bases, and 20 bases separated the two germline ends. This CDR3 is 17 amino acids long. The germline CDR1 and CDR2 sequences are SQVTM and ANQGSEA. The CDR3 nucleotides are TGCAGCGTTTATTCTGTCCAGGGCCTCCTCTCCTACAATGAGCAGTTCTTC. Its translation is CSVYSVQGLLSYNEQFF.

This chain connects TRBV7-2 to TRBJ1-4, with unresolved D. The V end lost 0 bases, the J end lost 8 bases, and 13 bases lay between the germline ends. The CDR3 extends over 15 amino acids. Germline lookup yields CDR1 SGHTA and CDR2 FQGNSA. Here the CDR3 DNA reads TGTGCCAGCAGCTTAGCAGGCCGGGTAGACGAAAAACTGTTTTTT. Translated: CASSLAGRVDEKLFF.

This clone was recorded at least ten times. The rearrangement joins TRBV28 to TRBJ1-4; D perhaps matches TRBD1 (5 bases). The CDR3 extends over 15 amino acids. Deletions cut 2 bases from V and 0 bases from J, with 7 bases between. Germline CDR1 reads MDHEN; CDR2 reads SYDVKM. In DNA form, the CDR3 reads TGTGCCAGCAGTTTAGGGGGGACAACTAATGAAAAACTGTTTTTT. It translates to CASSLGGTTNEKLFF.

The chain joins TRBV7-8 to TRBJ2-7, with 7 bases matching TRBD1. J gave up 4 bases and V 5 bases, and 11 bases lay outside the gene matches. The CDR3 contains 15 residues. The germline CDR1 and CDR2 sequences are SGHVS and FQNEAQ. The CDR3 loop reads CASSLETGRLYEQYF. The DNA of the CDR3 is TGTGCCAGCAGCCTCGAGACAGGGCGGTTGTACGAGCAGTACTTC. Full variable domain (missing parts from reference TRBV7-8 and TRBJ2-7): GAGVSQSPRYKVAKRGQDVALRCDPISGHVSLFWYQQALGQGPEFLTYFQNEAQLDKSGLPSDRFFAERPEGSVSTLKIQRTQQEDSAVYLCASSLETGRLYEQYFGPGTRLTVT.

This clone occurred a few times. This chain connects TRBV6-1 to TRBJ1-5; TRBD1 is a possible D gene (6 bases). The germline V gene has CDR1 MNHNS and CDR2 SASEGT. V lost 7 bases, J lost 7 bases, and 17 bases lay in between. The CDR3 has 14 residues. In DNA form, the CDR3 reads TGTGCCAGCATCCCTTACTCAGGGGAGCAGCCCCAGCATTTT. It encodes CASIPYSGEQPQHF.

This chain links TRBV29-1 with TRBJ2-2; D is undetermined. Trimming took off 5 bases at V and 6 bases at J, with 13 bases between the two ends. Germline V lookup: CDR1 SQVTM, CDR2 ANQGSEA. This CDR3 region has 13 residues. The CDR3 coding sequence is TGCAGCGTTAAAGTAACAAGAGCCGGGGAGCTGTTTTTT. It specifies CSVKVTRAGELFF.

CDR3 in DNA: TGTGCCAGCAGCCCTGCCAGCTATGGCTACACCTTC. Its protein product is CASSPASYGYTF. The chain couples TRBV7-9 to TRBJ1-2, with unresolved D. V was shortened by 5 bases and J by 4 bases, with 8 bases between the two germline ends. Germline V gives CDR1 SEHNR, CDR2 FQNEAQ (reference sequence). This CDR3 comprises 12 residues.

This clone has a handful of counts. This sequence joins TRBV29-1 and TRBJ2-3; 7 bases are shared with TRBD1. The germline CDR1 and CDR2 sequences are SQVTM and ANQGSEA. CDR3 length: 15 residues. Trimming cost V 0 bases and J 8 bases; bases outside gene matches: 11. DNA for the CDR3: TGCAGCGTTGAAGACCTAAGACAGGGTGAGGGTACGCAGTATTTT. This sequence encodes CSVEDLRQGEGTQYF.

This clone has ten or more counts. The chain employs TRBV7-2 and TRBJ2-2; D not certain. V was shortened by 1 base and J by 3 bases, with 12 bases between the two germline ends. Per germline, CDR1 SGHTA and CDR2 FQGNSA. This CDR3 is built from 16 residues. Here the CDR3 DNA reads TGTGCCAGCAGCTTAGTATTCCGGTATGACACCGGGGAGCTGTTTTTT. It translates to CASSLVFRYDTGELFF.

This chain joins TRBV7-8 and TRBJ1-6; D ambiguous. V lost 5 bases to trimming and J lost 7 bases, with 6 bases between them. Germline V gene sequence: CDR1 SGHVS, CDR2 FQNEAQ. The CDR3 sequence is 12 residues long. The CDR3 DNA reads as TGTGCCAGCAGCCCGCAGAATTCACCCCTCCACTTT. Its translation is CASSPQNSPLHF.

This clone was counted only a few times. The rearrangement uses TRBV5-1 and TRBJ1-1; D may be TRBD1 (6 bases). This CDR3 has 15 residues. The germline V gene has CDR1 SGHRS and CDR2 YFSETQ. The V end was cut by 1 base, the J end by 4 bases, with 14 bases between. CDR3 sequence (DNA): TGCGCCAGCAGCTTGTTCGATGGGGGGCTCACTGAAGCTTTCTTT. Its translation is CASSLFDGGLTEAFF.

V gene TRBV5-6 combines with J gene TRBJ1-6; TRBD1 aligns across 7 bases. The V segment lost 5 bases and the J segment 7 bases; nucleotides outside the gene matches: 9. The CDR3 totals 15 residues. Germline values: CDR1 SGHDT, CDR2 YYEEEE. The CDR3 sequence is CASRTVRDRNSPLHF. In DNA, the CDR3 is TGTGCCAGCAGAACAGTCCGGGACAGAAATTCACCCCTCCACTTT.

The chain recombines TRBV30 with TRBJ1-1, with 8 bases fitting TRBD1. There are 13 residues in the CDR3. Germline CDR1 is GTSNPN and CDR2 is SVGIG (reference sequence). V dropped 0 bases and J dropped 3; count of bases not matched to a gene: 0. CDR3 loop: CAWSVQGDTEAFF. The CDR3, as DNA: TGTGCCTGGAGTGTACAGGGGGACACTGAAGCTTTCTTT. Based on the CDR3 plus reference TRBV30 and TRBJ1-1, the full variable domain is SQTIHQWPATLVQPVGSPLSLECTVEGTSNPNLYWYRQAAGRGLQLLFYSVGIGQISSEVPQNLSASRPQDRQFILSSKKLLLSDSGFYLCAWSVQGDTEAFFGQGTRLTVV.

The chain is built from TRBV2 and TRBJ2-3; no reliable D call. There are 13 residues in the CDR3. Germline loops: CDR1 SNHLY, CDR2 FYNNEI. The V gene lost 7 bases and the J gene lost 3 bases, with 11 bases spanning the gap. The CDR3 spells CASTGEPTDTQYF. The CDR3 nucleotides read TGTGCCAGCACGGGTGAACCGACAGATACGCAGTATTTT.

This chain joins TRBV2 and TRBJ2-6; TRBD1 matches at 8 bases. The V and J ends lost 6 bases and 3 bases, in that order; junction bases with no gene match: 4. The CDR3 runs to 15 residues. CDR1 is SNHLY, CDR2 FYNNEI, per germline. The CDR3 coding sequence is TGTGCCAGCAGCGGCAGGGGGCTTGGGGCCAACGTCCTGACTTTC. Translated, it gives CASSGRGLGANVLTF. Combining the CDR3 with reference TRBV2 and TRBJ2-6 gives the whole variable domain EPEVTQTPSHQVTQMGQEVILRCVPISNHLYFYWYRQILGQKVEFLVSFYNNEISEKSEIFDDQFSVERPDGSNFTLKIRSTKLEDSAMYFCASSGRGLGANVLTFGAGSRLTVL.

The rearrangement joins TRBV5-6 to TRBJ2-1; 11 positions match TRBD2. CDR1 is SGHDT and CDR2 is YYEEEE in the germline V gene. The V segment lost 4 bases and the J segment 4 bases; nucleotides outside the gene matches: 4. This CDR3 contains 15 residues. The CDR3: CASSRTSGLYNEQFF. DNA of the CDR3: TGTGCCAGCAGCCGGACTAGCGGGCTTTACAATGAGCAGTTCTTC. Full variable domain (rest looked up from reference TRBV5-6 and TRBJ2-1): DAGVTQSPTHLIKTRGQQVTLRCSPKSGHDTVSWYQQALGQGPQFIFQYYEEEERQRGNFPDRFSGHQFPNYSSELNVNALLLGDSALYLCASSRTSGLYNEQFFGPGTRLTVL.

This clone came up once. The rearrangement uses TRBV27 and TRBJ1-2, with 11 bases fitting TRBD1. Germline lookup yields CDR1 MNHEY and CDR2 SMNVEV (reference sequence). The CDR3 sequence is 15 residues long. After removal of 5 bases from V and 3 bases from J, the junction contained 5 bases not matched to a gene. This chain's CDR3 is CASSRTGGPDYGYTF. CDR3 bases: TGTGCCAGCAGTCGGACAGGGGGCCCGGACTATGGCTACACCTTC.

The chain has TRBV7-3 and TRBJ2-1; 7 positions match TRBD2. The length of the CDR3 is 15 residues. The germline V gene has CDR1 SGHTA and CDR2 FQGTGA. With V trimmed by 5 bases and J by 6 bases, 10 bases remained unmatched. The CDR3 coding sequence is TGTGCCAGCAGCCAACTAGCGATGAAAGGCAATGAGCAGTTCTTC. Its translation is CASSQLAMKGNEQFF.

The V and J genes are TRBV5-1 and TRBJ2-5, with D unclear. With 0 bases removed from V and 1 base from J, the gap between germline ends came to 4 bases. Germline V CDR1 and CDR2: SGHRS, YFSETQ. The length of the CDR3 is 13 residues. The CDR3, as DNA: TGCGCCAGCAGCTTGGGTCGCCAAGAGACCCAGTACTTC. Translating it yields CASSLGRQETQYF.

V and J are TRBV7-8 and TRBJ1-4; D unclear. The CDR3 has 15 amino acids. The ends were cut back, 0 bases at V and 10 bases at J, with 15 bases in the middle. The V gene's germline CDR1 is SGHVS and CDR2 FQNEAQ. The CDR3 protein is CASSLAGQGYGKLFF. The CDR3 bases are TGTGCCAGCAGCTTAGCGGGCCAAGGTTACGGAAAACTGTTTTTT.

The V call is TRBV6-5, the J call TRBJ2-3, with D maybe TRBD2 (5 bases). The germline gives CDR1 MNHEY, CDR2 SVGAGI. The CDR3 runs to 12 residues. V was cut by 8 bases and J by 5 bases, with 11 bases left in between. CDR3 loop: CASGSVRDTQYF. CDR3 bases: TGTGCCAGCGGTAGCGTCCGAGATACGCAGTATTTT.

The DNA of the CDR3 is TGCGCCAGCAGGCAACAGGTGGACGGGGAGCTGTTTTTT. This translates into CASRQQVDGELFF. The chain couples TRBV4-3 to TRBJ2-2; tentative D call: TRBD1 (5 bases). The length of the CDR3 is 13 residues. Germline-derived CDR1 and CDR2 are LGHNA and YSLEER. Trimming shortened V by 6 bases and J by 7 bases, and 12 bases separated the two germline ends.

V and J are TRBV27 and TRBJ1-1, with unresolved D. CDR3 length equals 13 residues. V was cut by 5 bases and J by 3 bases, with 10 bases left in between. The germline gives CDR1 MNHEY, CDR2 SMNVEV (reference sequence). The CDR3 coding sequence is TGTGCCAGCAGTGAAGGTGGGCACACTGAAGCTTTCTTT. Translating it yields CASSEGGHTEAFF.

The chain links TRBV10-1 to TRBJ1-1, with D perhaps TRBD1 (5 bases). The V gene's germline CDR1 is WNHNN and CDR2 SYGVQD (reference sequence). This CDR3 has 13 residues. Between the trimmed V and J ends, which lost 7 bases and 0 bases, there was a span of 9 bases. CDR3 protein: CASKGHMNTEAFF. The CDR3 coding sequence is TGCGCCAGCAAGGGGCACATGAACACTGAAGCTTTCTTT.

About this clone: A much more abundant neighbour one base away suggests this may be a read error. The V and J genes are TRBV29-1 and TRBJ2-5; the match to TRBD2 covers 9 bases. The length of the CDR3 is 16 residues. With 6 bases clipped from V and 1 base from J, the junction kept 12 bases outside the gene matches. In germline, CDR1 is SQVTM, CDR2 ANQGSEA. The CDR3 DNA follows: TGCAGCGTGACCGGCCAGCGGGGGGAGAGCCAAGAGACCCAGTACTTC. Its protein is CSVTGQRGESQETQYF.

With respect to this clone: One end of the junction does not line up with germline, which may come from a read error. The chain links TRBV30 to TRBJ1-2, with 8 bases that match TRBD1. Germline V lookup: CDR1 GTSNPN, CDR2 SVGIG (reference sequence). The CDR3 runs to 13 residues. The DNA of the CDR3 is TGTGCCTGGATTCGAGACAGGGGCTATGGCTGCACCTTC. Translated: CAWIRDRGYGCTF.

This clone came up once. The gene calls are TRBV29-1 and TRBJ2-1; unclear D gene. CDR3 length: 12 amino acids. Germline CDR1 SQVTM, CDR2 ANQGSEA. V was cut by 6 bases and J by 4 bases, with 10 bases left in between. The CDR3: CSVVNFYNEQFF. In nucleotides, the CDR3 is TGCAGCGTGGTTAATTTTTACAATGAGCAGTTCTTC.

In nucleotides, the CDR3 is TGTGCCATCAGTGGAGGCCAGGGGTACACAGATACGCAGTATTTT. It specifies CAISGGQGYTDTQYF. V and J are TRBV10-3 and TRBJ2-3, with D possibly TRBD1 on 6 matching bases. Germline V CDR1 and CDR2: ENHRY, SYGVKD. The V end lost 4 bases, the J end lost 2 bases, and 13 bases lay between the germline ends. The CDR3 is 15 amino acids.